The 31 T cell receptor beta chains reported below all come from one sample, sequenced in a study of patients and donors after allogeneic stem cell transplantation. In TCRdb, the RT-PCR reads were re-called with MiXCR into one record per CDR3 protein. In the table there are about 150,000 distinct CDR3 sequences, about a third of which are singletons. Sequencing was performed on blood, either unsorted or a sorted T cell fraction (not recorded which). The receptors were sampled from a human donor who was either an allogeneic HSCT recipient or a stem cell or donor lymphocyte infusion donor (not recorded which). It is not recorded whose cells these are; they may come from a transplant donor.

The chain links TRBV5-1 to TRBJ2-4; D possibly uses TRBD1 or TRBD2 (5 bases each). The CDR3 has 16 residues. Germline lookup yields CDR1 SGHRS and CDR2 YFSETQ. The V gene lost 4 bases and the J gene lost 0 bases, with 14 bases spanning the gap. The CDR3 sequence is CASSLGTQIAKNIQYF. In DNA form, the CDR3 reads TGCGCCAGCAGCCTGGGGACCCAAATAGCCAAAAACATTCAGTACTTC. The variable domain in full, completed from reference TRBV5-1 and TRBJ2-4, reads KAGVTQTPRYLIKTRGQQVTLSCSPISGHRSVSWYQQTPGQGLQFLFEYFSETQRNKGNFPGRFSGRQFSNSRSEMNVSTLELGDSALYLCASSLGTQIAKNIQYFGAGTRLSVL.

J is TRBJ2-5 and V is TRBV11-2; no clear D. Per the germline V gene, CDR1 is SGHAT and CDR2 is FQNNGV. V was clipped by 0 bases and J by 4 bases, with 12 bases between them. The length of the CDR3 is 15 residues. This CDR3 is CASSLDLTLGETQYF. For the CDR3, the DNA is TGTGCCAGCAGCTTAGATCTGACACTTGGAGAGACCCAGTACTTC. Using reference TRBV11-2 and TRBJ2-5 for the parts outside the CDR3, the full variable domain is EAGVAQSPRYKIIEKRQSVAFWCNPISGHATLYWYQQILGQGPKLLIQFQNNGVVDDSQLPKDRFSAERLKGVDSTLKIQPAKLEDSAVYLCASSLDLTLGETQYFGPGTRLLVL.

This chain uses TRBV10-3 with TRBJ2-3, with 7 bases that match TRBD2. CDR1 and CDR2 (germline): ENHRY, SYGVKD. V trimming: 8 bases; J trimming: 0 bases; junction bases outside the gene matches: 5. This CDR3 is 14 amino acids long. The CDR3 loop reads CAILGGGSTDTQYF. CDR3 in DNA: TGTGCCATCCTGGGGGGGGGTAGCACAGATACGCAGTATTTT.

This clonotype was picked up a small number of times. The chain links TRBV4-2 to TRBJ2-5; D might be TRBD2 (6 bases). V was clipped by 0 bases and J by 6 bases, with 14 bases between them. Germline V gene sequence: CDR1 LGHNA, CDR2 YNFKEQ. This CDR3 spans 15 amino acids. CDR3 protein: CASSQDRGGKQTQYF. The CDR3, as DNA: TGTGCCAGCAGCCAAGATCGAGGAGGGAAGCAGACCCAGTACTTC.

CDR3 in DNA: TGTGCCAGCAGTTTCGCCGCGGGACAGGGCGATTGGGTAGCCAAAAACATTCAGTACTTC. Translation: CASSFAAGQGDWVAKNIQYF. The chain couples TRBV28 to TRBJ2-4, with TRBD1 matching 9 bases. V lost 3 bases, J lost 0 bases, and 15 bases stayed unmatched. Germline V CDR1 and CDR2: MDHEN, SYDVKM. CDR3 size: 20 residues.

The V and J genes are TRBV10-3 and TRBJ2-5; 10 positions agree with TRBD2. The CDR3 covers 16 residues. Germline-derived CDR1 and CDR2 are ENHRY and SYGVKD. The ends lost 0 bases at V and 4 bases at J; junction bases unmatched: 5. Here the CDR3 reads CAISESASGGSETQYF. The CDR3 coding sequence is TGTGCCATCAGTGAGTCGGCTAGCGGGGGCTCAGAGACCCAGTACTTC.

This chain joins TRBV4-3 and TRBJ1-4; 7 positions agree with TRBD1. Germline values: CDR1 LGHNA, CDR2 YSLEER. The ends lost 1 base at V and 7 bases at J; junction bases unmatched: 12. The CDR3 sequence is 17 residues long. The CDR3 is CASSQGPSQGGGEKLFF. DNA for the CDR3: TGCGCCAGCAGCCAAGGTCCCTCTCAGGGGGGAGGTGAAAAACTGTTTTTT.

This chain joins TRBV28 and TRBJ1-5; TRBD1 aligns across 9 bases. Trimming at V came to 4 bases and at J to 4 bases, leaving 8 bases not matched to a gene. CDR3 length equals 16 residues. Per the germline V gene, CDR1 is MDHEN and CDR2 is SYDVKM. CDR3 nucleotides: TGTGCCAGCAGTTCCCCGGGACAGGGAGGAAATCAGCCCCAGCATTTT. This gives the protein CASSSPGQGGNQPQHF.

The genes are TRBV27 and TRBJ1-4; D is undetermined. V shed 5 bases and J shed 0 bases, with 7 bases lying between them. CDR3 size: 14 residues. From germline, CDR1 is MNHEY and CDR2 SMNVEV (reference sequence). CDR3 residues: CASSPIPTNEKLFF. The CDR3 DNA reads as TGTGCCAGCAGTCCAATCCCAACTAATGAAAAACTGTTTTTT.

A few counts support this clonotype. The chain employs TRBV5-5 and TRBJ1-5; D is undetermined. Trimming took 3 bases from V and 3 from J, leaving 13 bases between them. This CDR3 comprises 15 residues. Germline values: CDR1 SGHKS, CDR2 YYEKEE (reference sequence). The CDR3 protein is CASSWRAGPNQPQHF. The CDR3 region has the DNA TGTGCCAGCAGCTGGCGGGCCGGGCCCAATCAGCCCCAGCATTTT.

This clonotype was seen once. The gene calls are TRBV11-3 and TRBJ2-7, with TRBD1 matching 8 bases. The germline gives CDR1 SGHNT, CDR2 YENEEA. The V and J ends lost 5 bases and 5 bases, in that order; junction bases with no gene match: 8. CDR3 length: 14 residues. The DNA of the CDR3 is TGTGCCAGCAGCCTCGGGACAGGAATGAACGAGCAGTACTTC. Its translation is CASSLGTGMNEQYF.

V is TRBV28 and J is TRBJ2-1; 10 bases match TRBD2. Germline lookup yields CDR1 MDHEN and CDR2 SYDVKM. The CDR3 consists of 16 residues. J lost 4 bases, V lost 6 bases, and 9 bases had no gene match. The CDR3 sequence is CASSRASGGPYNEQFF. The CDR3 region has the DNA TGTGCCAGCAGCCGAGCTAGCGGGGGCCCATACAATGAGCAGTTCTTC.

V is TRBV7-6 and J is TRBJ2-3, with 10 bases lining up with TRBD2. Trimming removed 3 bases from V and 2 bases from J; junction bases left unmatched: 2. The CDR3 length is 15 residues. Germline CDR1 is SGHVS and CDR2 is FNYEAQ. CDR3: CASSFSGGYTDTQYF. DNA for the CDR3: TGTGCCAGCAGCTTTAGCGGGGGGTACACAGATACGCAGTATTTT.

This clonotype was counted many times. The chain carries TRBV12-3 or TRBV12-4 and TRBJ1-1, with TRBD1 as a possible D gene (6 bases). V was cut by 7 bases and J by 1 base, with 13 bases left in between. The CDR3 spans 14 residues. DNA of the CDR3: TGTGCCAGCATTAACAGGGTTTCGAACACTGAAGCTTTCTTT. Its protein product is CASINRVSNTEAFF.

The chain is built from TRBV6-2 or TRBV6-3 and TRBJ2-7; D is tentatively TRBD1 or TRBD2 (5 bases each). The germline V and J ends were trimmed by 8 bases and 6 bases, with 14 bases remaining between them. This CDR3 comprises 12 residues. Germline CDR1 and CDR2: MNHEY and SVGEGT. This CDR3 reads CASWGGHVEQYF. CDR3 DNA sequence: TGTGCCAGCTGGGGCGGGCATGTCGAGCAGTACTTC.

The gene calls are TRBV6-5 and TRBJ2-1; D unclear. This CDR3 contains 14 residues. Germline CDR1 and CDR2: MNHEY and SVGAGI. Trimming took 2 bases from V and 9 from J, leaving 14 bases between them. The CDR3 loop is CASSYRLGHSEQFF. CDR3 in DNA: TGTGCCAGCAGTTACAGGCTAGGTCACAGTGAGCAGTTCTTC.

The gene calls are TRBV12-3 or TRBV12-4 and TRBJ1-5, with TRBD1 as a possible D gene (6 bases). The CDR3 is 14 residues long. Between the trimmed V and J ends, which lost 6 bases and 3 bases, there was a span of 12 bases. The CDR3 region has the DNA TGTGCCAGCAGGGGTGGACAGCACAATCAGCCCCAGCATTTT. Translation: CASRGGQHNQPQHF.

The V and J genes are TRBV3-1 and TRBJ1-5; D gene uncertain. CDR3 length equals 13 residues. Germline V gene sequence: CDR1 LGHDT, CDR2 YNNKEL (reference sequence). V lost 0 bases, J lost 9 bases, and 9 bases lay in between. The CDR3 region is CASSQDDVGPQHF. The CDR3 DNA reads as TGTGCCAGCAGCCAAGATGATGTGGGGCCCCAGCATTTT.

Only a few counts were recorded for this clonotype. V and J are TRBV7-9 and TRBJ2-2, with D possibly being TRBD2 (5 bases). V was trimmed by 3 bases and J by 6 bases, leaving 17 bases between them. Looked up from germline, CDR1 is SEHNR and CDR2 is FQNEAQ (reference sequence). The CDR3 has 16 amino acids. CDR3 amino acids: CASSFITRVSAGELFF. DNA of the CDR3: TGTGCCAGCAGCTTTATCACTAGAGTCTCGGCCGGGGAGCTGTTTTTT.

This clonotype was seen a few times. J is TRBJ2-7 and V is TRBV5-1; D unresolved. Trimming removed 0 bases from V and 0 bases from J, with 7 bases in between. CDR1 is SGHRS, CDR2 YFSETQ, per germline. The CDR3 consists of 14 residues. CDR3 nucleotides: TGCGCCAGCAGCTTGGAGGTGACCTCCTACGAGCAGTACTTC. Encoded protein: CASSLEVTSYEQYF.

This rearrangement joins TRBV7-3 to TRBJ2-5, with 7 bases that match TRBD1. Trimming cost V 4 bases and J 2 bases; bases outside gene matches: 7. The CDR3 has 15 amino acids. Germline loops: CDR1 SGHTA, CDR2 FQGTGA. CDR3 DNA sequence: TGTGCCAGCAGCTCATCCGAGACAGGGCAAGAGACCCAGTACTTC. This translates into CASSSSETGQETQYF.

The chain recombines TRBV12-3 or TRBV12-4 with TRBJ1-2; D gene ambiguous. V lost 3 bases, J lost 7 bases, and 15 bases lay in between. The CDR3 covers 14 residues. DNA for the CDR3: TGTGCCAGCAGTTTCGGAAGCCTAACCGGTGGCTACACCTTC. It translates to CASSFGSLTGGYTF.

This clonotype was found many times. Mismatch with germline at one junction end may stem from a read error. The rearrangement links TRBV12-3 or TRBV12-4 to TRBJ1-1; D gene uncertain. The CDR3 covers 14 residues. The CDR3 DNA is TGCGCCAGCAGCCCCGGCGGGGTGAACACTGAAGCTTTCTTT. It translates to CASSPGGVNTEAFF.

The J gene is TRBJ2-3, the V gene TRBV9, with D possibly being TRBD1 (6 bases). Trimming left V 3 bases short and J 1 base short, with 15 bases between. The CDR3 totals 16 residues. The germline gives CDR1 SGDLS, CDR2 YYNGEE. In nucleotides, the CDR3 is TGTGCCAGCAGCGCAACACAGGGTGTAGGCACAGATACGCAGTATTTT. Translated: CASSATQGVGTDTQYF.

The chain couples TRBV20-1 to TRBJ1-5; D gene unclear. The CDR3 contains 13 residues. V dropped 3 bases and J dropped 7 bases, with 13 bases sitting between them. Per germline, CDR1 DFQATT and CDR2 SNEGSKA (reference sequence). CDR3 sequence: CSASNSQDQPQHF. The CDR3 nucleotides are TGCAGTGCTAGTAATAGTCAAGACCAGCCCCAGCATTTT.

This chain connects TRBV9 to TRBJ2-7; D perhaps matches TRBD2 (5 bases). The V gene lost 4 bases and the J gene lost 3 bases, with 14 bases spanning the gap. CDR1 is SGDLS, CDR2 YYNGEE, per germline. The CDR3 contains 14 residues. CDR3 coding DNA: TGTGCCAGCAGCCCTCACCCGGAGGTCTACGAGCAGTACTTC. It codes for CASSPHPEVYEQYF.

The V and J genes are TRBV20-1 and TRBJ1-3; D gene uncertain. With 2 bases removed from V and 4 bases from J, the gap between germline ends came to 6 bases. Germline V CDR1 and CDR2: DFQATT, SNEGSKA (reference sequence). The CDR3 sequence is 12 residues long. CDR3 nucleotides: TGCAGTGCTAGAATAAAGGGAAACACCATATATTTT. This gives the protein CSARIKGNTIYF.

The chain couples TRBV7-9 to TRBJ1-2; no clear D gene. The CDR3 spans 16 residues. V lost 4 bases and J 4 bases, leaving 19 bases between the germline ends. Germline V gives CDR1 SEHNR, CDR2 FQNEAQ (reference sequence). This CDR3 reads CASSSIMEGAGYGYTF. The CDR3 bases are TGTGCCAGCAGCTCCATAATGGAGGGCGCGGGCTATGGCTACACCTTC.

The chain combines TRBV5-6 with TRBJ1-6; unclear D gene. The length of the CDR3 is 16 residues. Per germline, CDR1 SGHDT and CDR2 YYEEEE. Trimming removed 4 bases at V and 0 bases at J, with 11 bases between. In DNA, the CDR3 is TGTGCCAGCAGCGTACCCTATAGCTCCTATAATTCACCCCTCCACTTT. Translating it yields CASSVPYSSYNSPLHF. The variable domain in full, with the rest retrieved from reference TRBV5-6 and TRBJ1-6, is DAGVTQSPTHLIKTRGQQVTLRCSPKSGHDTVSWYQQALGQGPQFIFQYYEEEERQRGNFPDRFSGHQFPNYSSELNVNALLLGDSALYLCASSVPYSSYNSPLHFGNGTRLTVT.

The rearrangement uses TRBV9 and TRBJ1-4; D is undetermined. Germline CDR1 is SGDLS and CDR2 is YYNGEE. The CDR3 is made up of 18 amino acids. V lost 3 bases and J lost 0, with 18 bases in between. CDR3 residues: CASSDNEAPVATNEKLFF. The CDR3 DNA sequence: TGTGCCAGCAGCGACAATGAGGCCCCTGTTGCAACTAATGAAAAACTGTTTTTT.

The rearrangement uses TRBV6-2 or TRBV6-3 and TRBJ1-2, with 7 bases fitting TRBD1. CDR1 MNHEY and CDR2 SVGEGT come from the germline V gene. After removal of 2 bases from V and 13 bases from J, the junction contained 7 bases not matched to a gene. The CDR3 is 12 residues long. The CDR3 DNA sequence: TGTGCCAGCAGTTACCCGGGACAGACAGTCACCTTC. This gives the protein CASSYPGQTVTF.